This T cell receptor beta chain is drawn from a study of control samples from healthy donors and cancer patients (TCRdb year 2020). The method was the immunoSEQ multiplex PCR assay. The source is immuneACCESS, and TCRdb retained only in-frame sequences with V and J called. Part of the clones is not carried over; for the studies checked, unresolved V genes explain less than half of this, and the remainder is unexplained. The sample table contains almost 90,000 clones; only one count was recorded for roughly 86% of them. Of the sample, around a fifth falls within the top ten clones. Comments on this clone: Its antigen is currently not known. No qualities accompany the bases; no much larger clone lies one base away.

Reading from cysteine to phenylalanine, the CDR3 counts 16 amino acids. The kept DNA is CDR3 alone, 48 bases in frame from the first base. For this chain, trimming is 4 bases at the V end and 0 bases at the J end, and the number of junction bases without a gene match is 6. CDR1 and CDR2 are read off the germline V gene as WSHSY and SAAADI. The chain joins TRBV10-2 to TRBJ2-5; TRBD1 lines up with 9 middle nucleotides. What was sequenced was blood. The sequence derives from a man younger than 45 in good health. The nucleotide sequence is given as TGCGCCAGCAGTGGGCCGGGGACAGGGTACCAAGAGACCCAGTACTTC. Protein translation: CASSGPGTGYQETQYF.